These T cell receptor beta chains were read from a single sample in a study of T cells in Graves' hyperthyroidism and ophthalmopathy. MiXCR, applied by TCRdb to the multiplex PCR reads, yields one record per CDR3 protein. The sample has around 340,000 distinct CDR3 sequences; approximately 18% are singletons. The sequenced sample was blood. The receptor source for this set is a woman aged 30 to 39 with Graves' hyperthyroidism that later progressed to Graves' ophthalmopathy. Each CDR3 is given with its conserved first and last residue. A D gene is named only where the DNA matches it firmly. Clone sizes are given selectively: once, few, many, or a class where the clone is expanded.

>.|TRBV20-1|.|TRBJ2-5
CSAARGETQYF
TGCAGTGCTGCTAGAGGGGAGACCCAGTACTTC
>.|TRBV18|many|TRBJ1-4
CASSPNSEKLFF
TGTGCCAGCTCACCAAATTCTGAAAAACTGTTTTTT
>.|TRBV4-1|.|TRBJ1-1
CASSLRGPGSGGFTEAFF
TGCGCCAGCAGCCTCCGCGGGCCGGGGTCTGGGGGATTCACTGAAGCTTTCTTT
>.|TRBV20-1|many|TRBJ2-5
CSASTLTQETQYF
TGCAGTGCTAGTACCTTGACTCAAGAGACCCAGTACTTC
>.|TRBV19|many|TRBJ1-2
CASSVDRPNYGYTF
TGTGCCAGTAGTGTTGACCGACCTAACTATGGCTACACCTTC
>TRBD2|TRBV3-1|many|TRBJ2-7
CASSPLAGGAYEQYF
TGTGCCAGCAGCCCTCTGGCGGGAGGAGCCTACGAGCAGTACTTC
>.|TRBV15|many|TRBJ2-1
CATSKGSSYNEQFF
TGTGCCACCAGCAAGGGAAGCTCCTACAATGAGCAGTTCTTC
>TRBD2|TRBV27|many|TRBJ2-7
CASSSRLAVTYEQYF
TGTGCCAGCAGTTCCAGACTAGCGGTTACCTACGAGCAGTACTTC
>.|TRBV20-1|many|TRBJ2-7
CSASARDVYEQYF
TGCAGTGCTAGTGCCAGGGACGTTTACGAGCAGTACTTC
>.|TRBV30|many|TRBJ2-3
CAWSSRNTQYF
TGTGCCTGGAGTTCTAGAAATACGCAGTATTTT